Below, one TCR beta chain is given with its context. Other DNA variants within this sample encode the same CDR3. Some clones are missing from TCRdb's copy, which holds only in-frame ones; the method was immunoSEQ multiplex PCR. The sample yields under 95,000 clones, around 78% seen once. This record belongs to a study of radiotherapy plus CTLA-4 blockade in lung cancer. Here the sequenced sample was peripheral blood, taken from a patient treated with radiotherapy plus ipilimumab. This clonotype originated in a human donor with non-small cell lung cancer whose response to radiotherapy plus ipilimumab could not be evaluated. Some clones in this sample may be carry-over from other donors' samples.

This CDR3 is CASSESTGNQPQHF. The DNA for the CDR3 is TGTGCCAGCAGTGAATCAACAGGCAATCAGCCCCAGCATTTT. V usage is TRBV6-1 and J usage is TRBJ1-5; no firm D call. Trimming pared 2 bases from V and 2 bases from J, leaving 7 bases between. CDR1 and CDR2 from the germline V gene are MNHNS and SASEGT. The CDR3 consists of 14 residues.